The 29 T cell receptor beta chains presented below share a single source sample, sequenced in a study of shared clonotypes between healthy human individuals. Profiled with immunoSEQ multiplex PCR; TCRdb holds only in-frame clones, not every one. The sample has fewer than 650,000 clones, over 65% seen once. Sequenced: PBMCs. These receptor sequences come from a woman between 35 and 50 years old in good health. Some clones in this sample may be carry-over from other donors' samples.

This clone appeared a few times. A single base is all that separates this from a far larger clone, so a read error is likely. The chain employs TRBV6-5 and TRBJ1-5, with D hard to call. The CDR3 totals 13 residues. In germline, CDR1 is MNHEY, CDR2 SVGAGI. Trimming left V 6 bases short and J 0 bases short, with 6 bases between. CDR3 nucleotides: TGTGCCAGCAGAACAGATAGCAATCAGCCCCAGCATTTT. It yields the protein CASRTDSNQPQHF.

The table lists this clone with a few counts. The rearrangement joins TRBV7-3 to TRBJ1-2; the match to TRBD1 covers 8 bases. Per the germline V gene, CDR1 is SGHTA and CDR2 is FQGTGA. The CDR3 has 14 amino acids. Trimming cost V 5 bases and J 3 bases; bases outside gene matches: 5. CDR3 in DNA: TGTGCCAGCAGCGTCACAGGGGGGGACTATGGCTACACCTTC. Residues: CASSVTGGDYGYTF.

The chain recombines TRBV18 with TRBJ2-5; 7 bases fit TRBD2. V gave up 5 bases and J gave up 1 base; unmatched junction bases: 7. CDR1 and CDR2 from the germline V gene are KGHSH and LQKENI. The CDR3 is 15 residues long. The CDR3 loop is CASSRAGLIQETQYF. Written as DNA, the CDR3 is TGTGCCAGCTCAAGAGCGGGACTCATCCAAGAGACCCAGTACTTC.

This clone was recorded only once. A much larger clone is a single base away; this may be a read error. Other nucleotide sequences from this sample produce the same CDR3. The rearrangement uses TRBV7-2 and TRBJ1-3; D remains ambiguous. Germline V gene sequence: CDR1 SGHTA, CDR2 FQGNSA. CDR3 size: 15 residues. Trimming removed 1 base at V and 0 bases at J, with 7 bases between. CDR3 DNA sequence: TGTGCCAGCAGCTTAGACGGGAGCTCTGGAAACACCATATATTTT. Translation: CASSLDGSSGNTIYF. The full variable domain, in which reference TRBV7-2 and TRBJ1-3 provide the parts outside the CDR3, is GAGVSQSPSNKVTEKGKDVELRCDPISGHTALYWYRQSLGQGLEFLIYFQGNSAPDKSGLPSDRFSAERTGGSVSTLTIQRTQQEDSAVYLCASSLDGSSGNTIYFGEGSWLTVV.

Note on this clone: The identical CDR3 is also encoded by other nucleotide sequences in the sample. The J gene is TRBJ1-2, the V gene TRBV28, with a weak D call TRBD1 (5 bases). The CDR3 loop spans 14 amino acids. From germline, CDR1 is MDHEN and CDR2 SYDVKM. V was shortened by 4 bases and J by 4 bases, with 13 bases between the two germline ends. The CDR3 sequence is CASSSPGRGYGYTF. CDR3 nucleotides: TGTGCCAGCAGTTCCCCAGGGCGAGGCTATGGCTACACCTTC.

V and J are TRBV9 and TRBJ2-7, with D maybe TRBD1 (5 bases). Trimming pared 0 bases from V and 6 bases from J, leaving 10 bases between. The V gene's germline CDR1 is SGDLS and CDR2 YYNGEE. CDR3 length: 13 residues. CDR3 sequence: CASSVAQVGEQYF. CDR3 bases: TGTGCCAGCAGCGTAGCACAGGTCGGCGAGCAGTACTTC.

Many counts were recorded for this clone. The rearrangement joins TRBV10-2 to TRBJ2-1, with 12 bases lining up with TRBD2. The germline CDR1 and CDR2 sequences are WSHSY and SAAADI. V lost 2 bases, J lost 5 bases, and 4 bases stayed unmatched. This CDR3 region has 16 residues. The CDR3 reads CASSEPGLAGNNEQFF. The CDR3 DNA reads as TGCGCCAGCAGTGAGCCAGGACTAGCGGGGAACAATGAGCAGTTCTTC.

The rearrangement uses TRBV7-2 and TRBJ1-5; 7 bases are shared with TRBD1. The CDR3 totals 16 residues. Unmatched junction bases numbered 4, after V lost 1 base and J lost 1 base. CDR1 and CDR2 from the germline V gene are SGHTA and FQGNSA. The CDR3 region is CASSLVGGGSNQPQHF. CDR3 nucleotides: TGTGCCAGCAGCTTAGTAGGAGGGGGCAGCAATCAGCCCCAGCATTTT.

The CDR3 loop is CASSAVLTGFNTEAFF. CDR3 nucleotides: TGTGCCAGCAGCGCCGTTTTAACAGGGTTTAACACTGAAGCTTTCTTT. The chain combines TRBV7-2 with TRBJ1-1; weak D call: TRBD1 (6 bases). This CDR3 comprises 16 residues. Trimming removed 5 bases from V and 2 bases from J, with 18 bases in between. CDR1 and CDR2 (germline): SGHTA, FQGNSA.

This clone has a handful of counts. V usage is TRBV7-2 and J usage is TRBJ2-2; 8 positions match TRBD2. The CDR3 runs to 16 residues. After removal of 1 base from V and 4 bases from J, the junction contained 5 bases not matched to a gene. Germline loops: CDR1 SGHTA, CDR2 FQGNSA. CDR3 loop: CASSLDAGGITGELFF. The CDR3 nucleotides read TGTGCCAGCAGCTTAGATGCGGGAGGAATCACCGGGGAGCTGTTTTTT.

The genes are TRBV11-2 and TRBJ2-1; no reliable D call. The V gene lost 5 bases and the J gene lost 9 bases, with 14 bases spanning the gap. From germline, CDR1 is SGHAT and CDR2 FQNNGV. This CDR3 has 13 amino acids. In nucleotides, the CDR3 is TGTGCCAGCAGCCTGACGGGTTTGGGTGAGCAGTTCTTC. Translating gives CASSLTGLGEQFF.

This clone was seen a single time. The chain links TRBV21-1 to TRBJ2-7; the table's D call of TRBD1 was not tested on the DNA. TRBV21-1 is an annotated pseudogene. This CDR3 comprises 17 residues. The CDR3 coding sequence is TGTGCCAGCAGCAAACTCGGGACATCCGACAGGGGCCACGAGCAGTACTTC. This gives the protein CASSKLGTSDRGHEQYF.

The genes are TRBV5-1 and TRBJ2-7; 9 bases line up with TRBD2. The CDR3 is made up of 15 amino acids. Germline-derived CDR1 and CDR2 are SGHRS and YFSETQ. V trimming: 0 bases; J trimming: 6 bases; junction bases outside the gene matches: 7. The CDR3 bases are TGCGCCAGCAGCTTGGAGGGAGAGCGGGAGGTCGAGCAGTACTTC. As protein: CASSLEGEREVEQYF.

This chain connects TRBV30 to TRBJ2-7; D not certain. Trimming removed 3 bases at V and 3 bases at J, with 6 bases between. Per germline, CDR1 GTSNPN and CDR2 SVGIG (reference sequence). The CDR3 is made up of 11 amino acids. The CDR3, as DNA: TGTGCCTGGAGATCGAGCTACGAGCAGTACTTC. This codes for CAWRSSYEQYF.

The chain couples TRBV15 to TRBJ1-4; D not resolved. Germline V lookup: CDR1 LNHNV, CDR2 YYDKDF (reference sequence). CDR3 size: 11 residues. Trimming shortened V by 3 bases and J by 10 bases, and 6 bases separated the two germline ends. The CDR3 sequence: CATSRASKLFF. As DNA, the CDR3 is TGTGCCACCAGCAGGGCTTCAAAACTGTTTTTT.

The chain couples TRBV11-2 to TRBJ2-7; possibly TRBD1 or TRBD2 for D (5 bases each). Per the germline V gene, CDR1 is SGHAT and CDR2 is FQNNGV. This CDR3 has 13 amino acids. The ends were cut back, 5 bases at V and 5 bases at J, with 13 bases in the middle. CDR3 in amino acids: CASSQIPGHEQYF. As DNA, the CDR3 is TGTGCCAGCAGCCAAATCCCGGGACACGAGCAGTACTTC.

J is TRBJ1-1 and V is TRBV19, with D possibly TRBD1 on 6 matching bases. Trimming removed 5 bases from V and 4 bases from J, with 11 bases in between. The CDR3 totals 13 residues. CDR1 LNHDA and CDR2 SQIVND come from the germline V gene (reference sequence). The CDR3 region has the DNA TGTGCCAGTAGTGTCAACAGGGCCACTGAAGCTTTCTTT. It is translated as CASSVNRATEAFF.

This rearrangement joins TRBV5-4 to TRBJ2-7, with 11 bases aligning to TRBD1. This CDR3 comprises 16 residues. In germline, CDR1 is SGHNT, CDR2 YYREEE (reference sequence). V was pared by 4 bases and J by 3 bases, with 9 bases of the junction left unmatched. CDR3 nucleotides: TGTGCCAGCAGCCGGCACCGGGACAGGGGGTTCTACGAGCAGTACTTC. Encoded protein: CASSRHRDRGFYEQYF.

The chain joins TRBV7-7 to TRBJ1-1, with TRBD1 as a possible D gene (5 bases). In germline, CDR1 is SSHAT, CDR2 FNYEAQ (reference sequence). This CDR3 contains 13 residues. Trimming left V 5 bases short and J 1 base short, with 8 bases between. The CDR3: CASSRDQNTEAFF. CDR3 coding DNA: TGTGCCAGCAGCCGGGACCAGAACACTGAAGCTTTCTTT.

The rearrangement joins TRBV5-1 to TRBJ2-1; 11 positions agree with TRBD2. This CDR3 spans 15 amino acids. The trim removed 3 bases at V and 5 bases at J, leaving 4 bases unmatched. Germline CDR1 reads SGHRS; CDR2 reads YFSETQ. For the CDR3, the DNA is TGCGCCAGCAGCTCCTGGGGACTAGCGGACAATGAGCAGTTCTTC. This codes for CASSSWGLADNEQFF.

Concerning this clone: The sample holds other DNA sequences that translate to the same CDR3. CDR3 region: CASSSTGYEQYF. DNA of the CDR3: TGTGCCAGCAGCTCGACAGGGTACGAGCAGTACTTC. The chain combines TRBV7-9 with TRBJ2-7, with TRBD1 matching 7 bases. V trimming: 4 bases; J trimming: 4 bases; junction bases outside the gene matches: 1. The CDR3 length is 12 residues. Germline loops: CDR1 SEHNR, CDR2 FQNEAQ (reference sequence).

J is TRBJ2-7 and V is TRBV5-8; D is unresolved. CDR1 SGHTS and CDR2 YDEGEE come from the germline V gene. There are 15 residues in the CDR3. V was pared by 4 bases and J by 0 bases, with 14 bases between. The CDR3 spells CASSQPFADSYEQYF. CDR3 in DNA: TGTGCCAGCAGCCAGCCATTTGCGGACTCCTACGAGCAGTACTTC.

The chain recombines TRBV7-9 with TRBJ2-7; no clear D gene. The CDR3 runs 11 residues. V gave up 7 bases and J gave up 6 bases, with 10 bases separating them. CDR1 and CDR2 from the germline V gene are SEHNR and FQNEAQ (reference sequence). The CDR3 loop reads CASTLGLEQYF. The DNA of the CDR3 is TGTGCCAGCACTTTAGGCCTCGAGCAGTACTTC.

A single count supports this clone. The chain has TRBV4-3 and TRBJ1-6, with a tentative D call TRBD1 (5 bases). The V end was cut by 2 bases, the J end by 5 bases, with 13 bases between. This CDR3 has 16 amino acids. Germline CDR1 is LGHNA and CDR2 is YSLEER. The CDR3 is CASSQTAGQDNSPLHF. The CDR3 bases are TGCGCCAGCAGCCAAACTGCGGGGCAAGATAATTCACCCCTCCACTTT.

The chain employs TRBV9 and TRBJ1-1; D is ambiguous. This CDR3 comprises 13 residues. Trimming stripped 0 bases from V and 5 bases from J, with 8 bases between. Per the germline V gene, CDR1 is SGDLS and CDR2 is YYNGEE. For the CDR3, the DNA is TGTGCCAGCAGCGTAGGAGGAATGACTGAAGCTTTCTTT. It encodes CASSVGGMTEAFF. The variable domain in full, with the rest retrieved from reference TRBV9 and TRBJ1-1, is DSGVTQTPKHLITATGQRVTLRCSPRSGDLSVYWYQQSLDQGLQFLIQYYNGEERAKGNILERFSAQQFPDLHSELNLSSLELGDSALYFCASSVGGMTEAFFGQGTRLTVV.

V gene TRBV5-1 combines with J gene TRBJ2-1, with 7 bases lining up with TRBD1. Germline V gene lookup returns CDR1 SGHRS and CDR2 YFSETQ. Trimming cost V 3 bases and J 12 bases; bases outside gene matches: 15. This CDR3 has 15 residues. CDR3 in DNA: TGCGCCAGCAGCTACGTGACTACAGGGGCGGGTAGGCAGTTCTTC. This sequence encodes CASSYVTTGAGRQFF.

This clone was seen a few times. The V gene is TRBV19, the J gene TRBJ2-7; TRBD2 might be the D (6 bases). The CDR3 runs to 15 residues. Deletions cut 4 bases from V and 6 bases from J, with 19 bases between. Per germline, CDR1 LNHDA and CDR2 SQIVND (reference sequence). The CDR3 bases are TGTGCCAGTAGTAGTGGTCTAGCGTCTAAGGGCGAGCAGTACTTC. This gives the protein CASSSGLASKGEQYF.

This clone came up a few times. The chain has TRBV2 and TRBJ2-2; 8 nucleotides match TRBD1. CDR3 size: 15 residues. Trimming cost V 4 bases and J 4 bases; bases outside gene matches: 5. In germline, CDR1 is SNHLY, CDR2 FYNNEI. CDR3 in DNA: TGTGCCAGCAGTGGGACAGGGATTGGCACCGGGGAGCTGTTTTTT. Translating it yields CASSGTGIGTGELFF.

This chain connects TRBV7-3 to TRBJ2-7, with D possibly called TRBD1 or TRBD2 (5 bases each). The CDR3 runs to 13 residues. V dropped 2 bases and J dropped 6 bases, with 11 bases sitting between them. Germline V CDR1 and CDR2: SGHTA, FQGTGA. Here the CDR3 DNA reads TGTGCCAGCAGCTTACAGGGAAGCGGCGAGCAGTACTTC. It codes for CASSLQGSGEQYF.